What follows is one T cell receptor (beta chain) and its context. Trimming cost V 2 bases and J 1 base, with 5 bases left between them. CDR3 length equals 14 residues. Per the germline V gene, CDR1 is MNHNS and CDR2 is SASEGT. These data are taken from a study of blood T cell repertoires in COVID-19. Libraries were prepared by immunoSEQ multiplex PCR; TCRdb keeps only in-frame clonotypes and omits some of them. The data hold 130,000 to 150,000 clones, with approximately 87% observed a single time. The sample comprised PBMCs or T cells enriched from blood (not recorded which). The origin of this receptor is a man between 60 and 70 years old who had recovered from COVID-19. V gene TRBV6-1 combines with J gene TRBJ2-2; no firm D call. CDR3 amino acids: CASSEPRNTGELFF. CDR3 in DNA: TGTGCCAGCAGTGAACCCCGGAACACCGGGGAGCTGTTTTTT.